This TCR beta chain was recovered during a study of shared clonotypes between healthy human individuals. This CDR3 comprises 14 residues. Per the germline V gene, CDR1 is SGHRS and CDR2 is YFSETQ. The V end lost 0 bases, the J end lost 5 bases, and 12 bases lay between the germline ends. Measured with immunoSEQ multiplex PCR; TCRdb has only the in-frame clones, and not every one. The table includes about 1 million clones, around 74% detected once. The rearrangement links TRBV5-1 to TRBJ2-7; a possible D gene is TRBD1 (6 bases). Sequencing was carried out using memory CD4+ T cells sorted from blood. Noted subset: CD45RA-negative fraction. This clonotype was obtained from a man between 18 and 35 years old in good health. CDR3 region: CASSLEGGSNEQYF. The DNA for the CDR3 is TGCGCCAGCAGCTTGGAAGGGGGTAGCAACGAGCAGTACTTC.